The 11 T cell receptor beta chains in this list originate from one sample, sequenced in a study of T-cell reconstitution after alpha-beta-depleted transplantation in children. The library targeted TCRbeta and was prepared with unique molecular identifiers. TCRdb called the PCR reads again in MiXCR, with one record for every CDR3 protein. The table shows under 850,000 distinct CDR3 sequences, with around 13% occurring only once. Specimen: PBMCs, collected before TCRalphabeta/CD19-depleted stem cell transplant. Every receptor here comes from a girl aged 2-9 years with congenital amegakaryocytic thrombocytopenia, due to receive a stem cell transplant.

This chain uses TRBV4-2 with TRBJ2-3; 14 bases fit TRBD2. Germline loops: CDR1 LGHNA, CDR2 YNFKEQ. The CDR3 sequence is 18 residues long. J was trimmed by 5 bases and V by 0 bases; bases with no gene match: 7. The CDR3 loop is CASSQDDGLAGGRDTQYF. In DNA, the CDR3 is TGTGCCAGCAGCCAAGACGACGGACTAGCGGGAGGCCGAGATACGCAGTATTTT.

This chain links TRBV12-3 or TRBV12-4 with TRBJ2-5, with 9 bases aligning to TRBD1. This CDR3 comprises 14 residues. The junction had 8 bases not matched to a gene; V was cut back by 6 bases and J by 6 bases. The CDR3 DNA follows: TGTGCCAGCAGACTTACAGGGGGCTCGAAGACCCAGTACTTC. It encodes CASRLTGGSKTQYF.

This clonotype was seen repeatedly, ten times or more. The chain uses TRBV15 and TRBJ2-1; possibly TRBD1 or TRBD2 for D (5 bases each). Per the germline V gene, CDR1 is LNHNV and CDR2 is YYDKDF (reference sequence). V gave up 3 bases and J gave up 5 bases, with 17 bases separating them. The CDR3 contains 16 residues. In DNA, the CDR3 is TGTGCCACCAGCAGGGCCCTCGGGGCTCGGAACAATGAGCAGTTCTTC. Protein product: CATSRALGARNNEQFF.

This clonotype was seen repeatedly, ten times or more. J is TRBJ1-1 and V is TRBV29-1; no clear D gene. CDR3 length: 10 amino acids. CDR1 and CDR2 from the germline V gene are SQVTM and ANQGSEA. V lost 0 bases and J 4 bases, leaving 0 bases between the germline ends. DNA for the CDR3: TGCAGCGTTGAAGACACTGAAGCTTTCTTT. It specifies CSVEDTEAFF. Full variable domain (missing parts from reference TRBV29-1 and TRBJ1-1): SAVISQKPSRDICQRGTSLTIQCQVDSQVTMMFWYRQQPGQSLTLIATANQGSEATYESGFVIDKFPISRPNLTFSTLTVSNMSPEDSSIYLCSVEDTEAFFGQGTRLTVV.

The rearrangement joins TRBV20-1 to TRBJ2-5, with 9 bases matching TRBD2. The CDR3 sequence is 13 residues long. Germline loops: CDR1 DFQATT, CDR2 SNEGSKA (reference sequence). V lost 0 bases and J lost 5; bases outside the gene matches: 1. CDR3 bases: TGCAGTGCTAGAGATGCGGGGGGGGAGACCCAGTACTTC. It translates to CSARDAGGETQYF.

This clonotype showed up many times. The chain joins TRBV12-3 or TRBV12-4 to TRBJ2-2; 7 positions match TRBD1. The CDR3 covers 17 residues. V lost 6 bases and J lost 2; bases outside the gene matches: 12. DNA for the CDR3: TGTGCCAGCAGCAGTTACCGCCGACAGGGAAACACCGGGGAGCTGTTTTTT. Translation gives CASSSYRRQGNTGELFF.

J is TRBJ2-1 and V is TRBV7-9; D is possibly TRBD2 (6 bases). CDR1 is SEHNR and CDR2 is FQNEAQ in the germline V gene (reference sequence). Deletions cut 5 bases from V and 6 bases from J, with 17 bases between. The CDR3 is 15 amino acids. This chain's CDR3 is CASSRSGLAPNEQFF. CDR3 sequence (DNA): TGTGCCAGCAGCCGATCGGGACTCGCCCCCAATGAGCAGTTCTTC.

This clonotype showed up just a few times. The genes are TRBV5-1 and TRBJ2-3, with D possibly matching TRBD2 (6 bases). The CDR3 has 14 residues. CDR1 and CDR2 from the germline V gene are SGHRS and YFSETQ. V was clipped by 3 bases and J by 2 bases, with 10 bases between them. CDR3 coding DNA: TGCGCCAGCAGCTCCGGGACTCTCACAGATACGCAGTATTTT. Amino acid sequence: CASSSGTLTDTQYF.

This clonotype was counted only a few times. The chain is built from TRBV7-6 and TRBJ2-2; TRBD1 or TRBD2 may be the D gene (5 bases each). CDR3 size: 17 residues. Germline loops: CDR1 SGHVS, CDR2 FNYEAQ. The ends were cut back, 6 bases at V and 0 bases at J, with 17 bases in the middle. The CDR3 bases are TGTGCCAGCAGTTTACGGTTGAGGGGAACGAACACCGGGGAGCTGTTTTTT. It is translated as CASSLRLRGTNTGELFF. Full variable domain (remainder filled in from reference TRBV7-6 and TRBJ2-2): GAGVSQSPRYKVTKRGQDVALRCDPISGHVSLYWYRQALGQGPEFLTYFNYEAQQDKSGLPNDRFSAERPEGSISTLTIQRTEQRDSAMYRCASSLRLRGTNTGELFFGEGSRLTVL.

This clonotype was observed a handful of times. CDR3 residues: CSVTESDPGELFF. The CDR3 bases are TGCAGCGTTACAGAATCCGACCCCGGGGAGCTGTTTTTT. The rearrangement links TRBV29-1 to TRBJ2-2; D call uncertain. The CDR3 totals 13 residues. Between the trimmed V and J ends, which lost 5 bases and 6 bases, there was a span of 13 bases. Germline-derived CDR1 and CDR2 are SQVTM and ANQGSEA.

The rearrangement uses TRBV7-9 and TRBJ2-1; TRBD1 agrees at 11 bases. J gave up 8 bases and V 5 bases, and 8 bases lay outside the gene matches. The V gene's germline CDR1 is SEHNR and CDR2 FQNEAQ (reference sequence). The CDR3 length is 15 residues. The CDR3 loop is CASSPRTGGAYEQFF. Written as DNA, the CDR3 is TGTGCCAGCAGCCCCCGGACAGGGGGCGCATATGAGCAGTTCTTC. The full variable domain, its missing parts supplied by reference TRBV7-9 and TRBJ2-1, is DTGVSQNPRHKITKRGQNVTFRCDPISEHNRLYWYRQTLGQGPEFLTYFQNEAQLEKSRLLSDRFSAERPKGSFSTLEIQRTEQGDSAMYLCASSPRTGGAYEQFFGPGTRLTVL.